Shown below are 30 T cell receptor beta chains from a single sample sequenced in a study of blood T cell repertoires in COVID-19. Sequencing was performed with immunoSEQ multiplex PCR; in TCRdb, only in-frame clones are kept and a portion is missing. The sample has some 180,000 clones, roughly 78% seen once; the top ten hold around 2.8%. Sample: peripheral blood. These receptors all stem from a woman of 80 years or more with active or convalescent COVID-19.

The V call is TRBV5-1, the J call TRBJ1-4; the match to TRBD1 covers 11 bases. The CDR3 length is 15 residues. Germline assignment: CDR1 SGHRS and CDR2 YFSETQ. The ends lost 4 bases at V and 7 bases at J; junction bases unmatched: 6. The CDR3 DNA reads TGCGCCAGCAGCCGGAGGACAGGGGGCGTTGAAAAACTGTTTTTT. Encoded protein: CASSRRTGGVEKLFF.

The CDR3 reads CASSLSTGATYEQYF. The CDR3 DNA follows: TGTGCCAGCAGCTTATCGACAGGGGCAACCTACGAGCAGTACTTC. This chain joins TRBV5-5 and TRBJ2-7, with TRBD1 matching over 8 bases. This CDR3 is 15 amino acids long. V lost 2 bases, J lost 2 bases, and 6 bases stayed unmatched. Germline assignment: CDR1 SGHKS and CDR2 YYEKEE (reference sequence).

This clone has only one observation. The chain carries TRBV28 and TRBJ1-2, with D possibly matching TRBD1 (5 bases). This CDR3 is 16 amino acids long. Germline loops: CDR1 MDHEN, CDR2 SYDVKM. The germline V and J ends were trimmed by 6 bases and 3 bases, with 20 bases remaining between them. In DNA, the CDR3 is TGTGCCAGCAGCGTTGGGGCGGGAATTATGGACTATGGCTACACCTTC. Translation gives CASSVGAGIMDYGYTF.

This clone has just a few counts. V and J are TRBV28 and TRBJ1-5; a possible D gene is TRBD1 (5 bases). This CDR3 region has 14 residues. The V gene's germline CDR1 is MDHEN and CDR2 SYDVKM. Deletions cut 5 bases from V and 3 bases from J, with 11 bases between. CDR3 loop: CASSNTGDNQPQHF. The CDR3 bases are TGTGCCAGCAGTAATACAGGAGACAATCAGCCCCAGCATTTT.

This clone was counted a few times. Written as DNA, the CDR3 is TGCAGTGCTAGTCGCAGGAGCGGGGGCTACACCTTC. Protein: CSASRRSGGYTF. This chain uses TRBV20-1 with TRBJ1-2; no clear D. V was shortened by 3 bases and J by 8 bases, with 13 bases between the two germline ends. There are 12 residues in the CDR3. The germline V gene has CDR1 DFQATT and CDR2 SNEGSKA (reference sequence).

Here the CDR3 DNA reads TGCAGCGTTGATACCGAGAGCTCCTACAATGAGCAGTTCTTC. As protein: CSVDTESSYNEQFF. This chain connects TRBV29-1 to TRBJ2-1; no firm D call. Per the germline V gene, CDR1 is SQVTM and CDR2 is ANQGSEA. The CDR3 runs 14 residues. V dropped 3 bases and J dropped 0 bases, with 9 bases sitting between them.

The chain has TRBV27 and TRBJ2-1; TRBD2 agrees at 7 bases. Germline V CDR1 and CDR2: MNHEY, SMNVEV (reference sequence). The CDR3 contains 17 residues. With 4 bases clipped from V and 4 bases from J, the junction kept 13 bases outside the gene matches. DNA for the CDR3: TGTGCCAGCAGTTCTGTCGTAGGGTCTAGCGGTTACAATGAGCAGTTCTTC. Protein sequence: CASSSVVGSSGYNEQFF.

The CDR3 reads CASSLRGSPDTQYF. CDR3 bases: TGTGCCAGCAGCCTCAGGGGATCTCCCGATACGCAGTATTTT. The chain couples TRBV6-5 to TRBJ2-3; perhaps TRBD1 as D (6 bases). Germline CDR1 MNHEY, CDR2 SVGAGI. The CDR3 length is 14 residues. Trimming left V 6 bases short and J 6 bases short, with 16 bases between.

J is TRBJ2-2 and V is TRBV27; 11 positions agree with TRBD2. The junction had 8 bases not matched to a gene; V was cut back by 2 bases and J by 3 bases. Germline V CDR1 and CDR2: MNHEY, SMNVEV (reference sequence). The CDR3 extends over 18 amino acids. The CDR3 protein is CASSLIASGGSYTGELFF. CDR3 sequence (DNA): TGTGCCAGCAGTTTAATCGCTAGCGGGGGGTCATACACCGGGGAGCTGTTTTTT.

The chain links TRBV6-5 to TRBJ1-2, with D perhaps TRBD1 (5 bases). Germline V gene sequence: CDR1 MNHEY, CDR2 SVGAGI. V was pared by 6 bases and J by 2 bases, with 13 bases between. The CDR3 is 14 residues long. The DNA for the CDR3 is TGTGCCAGCAGACTGGGAGGGGCCAACTATGGCTACACCTTC. Its protein is CASRLGGANYGYTF.

The rearrangement joins TRBV24-1 to TRBJ1-1; no reliable D call. Germline V gives CDR1 KGHDR, CDR2 SFDVKD. The V and J ends lost 9 bases and 4 bases respectively, with 23 bases between them. The CDR3 totals 16 residues. This CDR3 is CATRSSGGIGSTEAFF. CDR3 coding DNA: TGTGCCACCCGGTCGAGCGGAGGGATCGGGAGCACTGAAGCTTTCTTT.

The rearrangement links TRBV11-3 to TRBJ2-1; D is unresolved. CDR1 is SGHNT and CDR2 is YENEEA in the germline V gene. Trimming left V 2 bases short and J 4 bases short, with 3 bases between. This CDR3 spans 12 amino acids. CDR3 amino acids: CASSLLYNEQFF. The CDR3 nucleotides read TGTGCCAGCAGCTTACTGTACAATGAGCAGTTCTTC. Together with reference TRBV11-3 and TRBJ2-1, the CDR3 gives the full variable domain: EAGVVQSPRYKIIEKKQPVAFWCNPISGHNTLYWYLQNLGQGPELLIRYENEEAVDDSQLPKDRFSAERLKGVDSTLKIQPAELGDSAVYLCASSLLYNEQFFGPGTRLTVL.

The chain links TRBV28 to TRBJ2-3; 7 nucleotides match TRBD1. J was trimmed by 2 bases and V by 6 bases; bases with no gene match: 8. The V gene's germline CDR1 is MDHEN and CDR2 SYDVKM. The CDR3 totals 15 residues. The DNA for the CDR3 is TGTGCCAGCAGGACCGGGACAGAATTCACAGATACGCAGTATTTT. Translating gives CASRTGTEFTDTQYF.

The gene calls are TRBV7-9 and TRBJ1-1; D remains unclear. Between the trimmed V and J ends, which lost 5 bases and 0 bases, there was a span of 13 bases. CDR1 is SEHNR, CDR2 FQNEAQ, per germline (reference sequence). CDR3 size: 15 residues. CDR3 loop: CASSPKRRLNTEAFF. The CDR3 region has the DNA TGTGCCAGCAGCCCCAAGCGGCGGCTGAACACTGAAGCTTTCTTT.

V and J are TRBV27 and TRBJ2-5; 8 bases are a match to TRBD2. The junction had 6 bases not matched to a gene; V was cut back by 1 base and J by 5 bases. CDR1 is MNHEY and CDR2 is SMNVEV in the germline V gene (reference sequence). The CDR3 extends over 15 amino acids. The CDR3 here is CASSLYPGGRETQYF. Here the CDR3 DNA reads TGTGCCAGCAGTTTATATCCGGGGGGGCGGGAGACCCAGTACTTC.

The rearrangement joins TRBV5-6 to TRBJ2-3, with 9 bases identical to TRBD2. Germline assignment: CDR1 SGHDT and CDR2 YYEEEE. The CDR3 runs to 15 residues. V shed 5 bases and J 7 bases; nucleotides not matched to a gene: 11. CDR3 region: CASRVSGGPPYTQYF. CDR3 DNA sequence: TGTGCCAGCAGGGTCAGCGGGGGGCCTCCATATACGCAGTATTTT.

The chain employs TRBV10-3 and TRBJ2-7, with TRBD1 matching 7 bases. Germline-derived CDR1 and CDR2 are ENHRY and SYGVKD. The CDR3 has 16 residues. The junction had 13 bases not matched to a gene; V was cut back by 4 bases and J by 4 bases. CDR3 region: CAISGGSGGIPYEQYF. CDR3 in DNA: TGTGCCATCAGTGGAGGTTCAGGGGGAATACCTTACGAGCAGTACTTC.

This chain links TRBV7-9 with TRBJ1-2, with no clear D. The CDR3 has 12 amino acids. The germline gives CDR1 SEHNR, CDR2 FQNEAQ (reference sequence). Trimming left V 8 bases short and J 3 bases short, with 10 bases between. CDR3 bases: TGTGCCAGCGGCGGTAACTACTATGGCTACACCTTC. Amino acid sequence: CASGGNYYGYTF.

This clone was recorded only once. The chain combines TRBV19 with TRBJ2-1; 7 bases align to TRBD1. Germline loops: CDR1 LNHDA, CDR2 SQIVND (reference sequence). CDR3 length equals 14 residues. V shed 3 bases, J shed 8 bases, and the junction held 7 bases outside the gene matches. The chain's CDR3 is CASSMRQGGDEQFF. CDR3 in DNA: TGTGCCAGTAGTATGCGACAGGGTGGGGATGAGCAGTTCTTC.

This clone was counted a single time. The V and J genes are TRBV19 and TRBJ2-3; perhaps TRBD2 as D (7 bases). This CDR3 is 18 amino acids long. The germline V gene has CDR1 LNHDA and CDR2 SQIVND (reference sequence). V was trimmed by 5 bases and J by 1 base, leaving 22 bases between them. For the CDR3, the DNA is TGTGCCAGTAGTCCACCCCTCGGAGGGGGGGGGCGCACAGATACGCAGTATTTT. Protein product: CASSPPLGGGGRTDTQYF. Filled out from reference TRBV19 and TRBJ2-3, the complete variable domain reads DGGITQSPKYLFRKEGQNVTLSCEQNLNHDAMYWYRQDPGQGLRLIYYSQIVNDFQKGDIAEGYSVSREKKESFPLTVTSAQKNPTAFYLCASSPPLGGGGRTDTQYFGPGTRLTVL.

The chain links TRBV7-2 to TRBJ2-7; weak D call: TRBD1 (6 bases). The germline gives CDR1 SGHTA, CDR2 FQGNSA. Trimming cost V 5 bases and J 3 bases, with 11 bases left between them. The CDR3 spans 13 residues. As DNA, the CDR3 is TGTGCCAGCAGCGTCACAGGGAACTACGAGCAGTACTTC. This encodes CASSVTGNYEQYF.

The rearrangement links TRBV5-3 to TRBJ1-2, with no clear D. TRBV5-3 has ORF status, its function being uncertain. Trimming shortened V by 0 bases and J by 1 base, and 13 bases separated the two germline ends. This CDR3 comprises 16 residues. Written as DNA, the CDR3 is TGTGCCAGAAGCTTGGCGTGGGGAGGGAGTAACTATGGCTACACCTTC. Translating gives CARSLAWGGSNYGYTF.

This clone was observed a few times. The V call is TRBV20-1, the J call TRBJ2-2, with TRBD1 matching 8 bases. Trimming at V came to 5 bases and at J to 9 bases, leaving 2 bases not matched to a gene. The germline V gene has CDR1 DFQATT and CDR2 SNEGSKA (reference sequence). This CDR3 spans 11 amino acids. The CDR3 DNA reads TGCAGTGCTCGGACAGGGCGGGAGCTGTTTTTT. Translation: CSARTGRELFF.

CDR3 region: CASSFIGQGTDTQYF. CDR3 nucleotides: TGTGCCAGCAGTTTTATCGGACAGGGGACAGATACGCAGTATTTT. The chain joins TRBV27 to TRBJ2-3, with 9 positions matching TRBD1. The V gene's germline CDR1 is MNHEY and CDR2 SMNVEV (reference sequence). V lost 3 bases, J lost 3 bases, and 4 bases stayed unmatched. CDR3 length: 15 residues.

J is TRBJ1-5 and V is TRBV10-2; the D gene is possibly TRBD1 (6 bases). There are 17 residues in the CDR3. With 3 bases removed from V and 0 bases from J, the gap between germline ends came to 15 bases. CDR1 and CDR2 from the germline V gene are WSHSY and SAAADI. The CDR3 is CASSEPRTADSNQPQHF. CDR3 nucleotide sequence: TGCGCCAGCAGTGAACCTAGGACAGCCGATAGCAATCAGCCCCAGCATTTT.

The V and J genes are TRBV6-6 and TRBJ2-3; 8 positions agree with TRBD2. Losses at the gene ends were 6 bases for V and 2 bases for J; bases not matched to a gene: 7. The germline CDR1 and CDR2 sequences are MNHNY and SVGAGI (reference sequence). CDR3 length: 15 residues. The CDR3 loop reads CASSPSGGHTDTQYF. The CDR3 bases are TGTGCCAGCAGCCCGAGCGGGGGACACACAGATACGCAGTATTTT.

The chain combines TRBV7-9 with TRBJ2-7; D possibly corresponds to TRBD1 (5 bases). Germline loops: CDR1 SEHNR, CDR2 FQNEAQ (reference sequence). The CDR3 sequence is 17 residues long. With 5 bases removed from V and 4 bases from J, the gap between germline ends came to 24 bases. The CDR3 DNA follows: TGTGCCAGCAGCCCGATGGCAGGGTCAGGGAACCTTTACGAGCAGTACTTC. This encodes CASSPMAGSGNLYEQYF.

The chain employs TRBV2 and TRBJ2-7; 7 bases are shared with TRBD1. V trimming: 7 bases; J trimming: 4 bases; junction bases outside the gene matches: 4. Germline CDR1 SNHLY, CDR2 FYNNEI. The CDR3 contains 12 residues. Here the CDR3 DNA reads TGTGCCAGCAATCCACAGGGGTACGAGCAGTACTTC. It is translated as CASNPQGYEQYF. Drawing the rest from reference TRBV2 and TRBJ2-7, the complete variable domain is EPEVTQTPSHQVTQMGQEVILRCVPISNHLYFYWYRQILGQKVEFLVSFYNNEISEKSEIFDDQFSVERPDGSNFTLKIRSTKLEDSAMYFCASNPQGYEQYFGPGTRLTVT.

This clone was found once. The chain couples TRBV30 to TRBJ1-4; 7 bases fit TRBD1. This CDR3 is built from 13 residues. Germline V gene lookup returns CDR1 GTSNPN and CDR2 SVGIG (reference sequence). The V segment lost 6 bases and the J segment 7 bases; nucleotides outside the gene matches: 8. The CDR3 sequence: CACRGGWGEKLFF. The CDR3, as DNA: TGTGCCTGCCGAGGGGGCTGGGGTGAAAAACTGTTTTTT.

The rearrangement joins TRBV2 to TRBJ1-2; D perhaps matches TRBD1 (6 bases). CDR1 and CDR2 from the germline V gene are SNHLY and FYNNEI. The CDR3 totals 13 residues. Trimming removed 8 bases from V and 4 bases from J, with 14 bases in between. The chain's CDR3 is CASVIQGSYGYTF. DNA for the CDR3: TGTGCCAGCGTTATTCAGGGGAGCTATGGCTACACCTTC. Together with reference TRBV2 and TRBJ1-2, the CDR3 gives the full variable domain: EPEVTQTPSHQVTQMGQEVILRCVPISNHLYFYWYRQILGQKVEFLVSFYNNEISEKSEIFDDQFSVERPDGSNFTLKIRSTKLEDSAMYFCASVIQGSYGYTFGSGTRLTVV.